This T cell receptor (beta chain) was identified in a study of cytomegalovirus exposure and HLA in healthy donors. Researchers ran the PCR with 60 Vbeta and 13 Jbeta primers. Using immunoSEQ multiplex PCR, the repertoire was profiled, and TCRdb retains in-frame clones only, with some absent. The profile shows roughly 170,000 clones, roughly 84% of them singletons. This CDR3 spans 12 amino acids. Germline CDR1 is MDHEN and CDR2 is SYDVKM. The V and J ends lost 3 bases and 7 bases respectively, with 10 bases between them. V gene TRBV28 combines with J gene TRBJ2-7; no clear D gene. Sequenced sample: PBMCs. The TCR sequence derives from a male donor in good health and CMV-seronegative. The chain's CDR3 is CASSFGSREQYF. DNA of the CDR3: TGTGCCAGCAGTTTTGGCTCTAGGGAGCAGTACTTC.